What follows describes a single T cell receptor beta chain. Its matching antigen is unknown. The data were taken from a study of post-analysis software for immune sequencing data. General study findings and limits: With F measure, samples from one preparation batch clustered together strongly. Five or six TRBV segments, TRBV5-6, TRBV5-1 and TRBV20-1 among them, were found more frequent in patients than controls. Multiple sclerosis patients had significantly lower normalized Chao1 diversity than controls.

Incorporated into the TCR beta cDNA libraries were unique molecular identifiers, which served to reduce PCR and sequencing biases. Input amounts of about 0.85 to 10 million T cells were used. These gave about 500,000 cDNA molecules, so each molecule approximated one T cell. TCRdb processed the PCR reads anew with MiXCR; each CDR3 protein has one entry. The sample has about 820,000 distinct CDR3 sequences; approximately 50% are singletons. Trimming pared 1 base from V and 6 bases from J, leaving 15 bases between. CDR3 length: 15 residues. The V gene's germline CDR1 is SGHAT and CDR2 FQNNGV. Material for sequencing was blood. The chain uses TRBV11-2 and TRBJ1-1; D gene ambiguous. This TCR was recovered from a girl aged 10-17 years with multiple sclerosis. DNA for the CDR3: TGTGCCAGCAGCTTAGGAATCTCCAGACCCCCTGAAGCTTTCTTT. Its protein is CASSLGISRPPEAFF.